Listed below are T cell receptor beta chains from one sample, sequenced in a study of siplizumab effects on memory and regulatory T cells. The protocol was immunoSEQ multiplex PCR, while the TCRdb copy is restricted to in-frame clones and leaves out a portion. The sample lists about 91,000 clones; 90% to 95% were seen once. The source material was CD8+ T cells sorted from blood. The receptor source for this set is a human donor in good health. CDR3s include the opening cysteine and the closing phenylalanine or tryptophan. The order of the fields is clone size, V gene, J gene, D gene, CDR3 protein, CDR3 DNA. D genes are given only for firm matches. Rows may omit the clone size; those that give it use once, few, many or a size class.

>-|TRBV4-1|TRBJ2-5|TRBD2
CASSQAPAGGRETQYF
TGCGCCAGCAGCCAAGCCCCAGCGGGGGGACGAGAGACCCAGTACTTC
>-|TRBV5-1|TRBJ2-3|TRBD2
CASSRASGGDTQYF
TGCGCCAGCAGCCGTGCTAGCGGGGGTGATACGCAGTATTTT
>-|TRBV27|TRBJ1-4|TRBD1
CASSSYRGSTNEKLFF
TGTGCCAGCAGTTCTTACAGGGGTTCTACTAATGAAAAACTGTTTTTT
>-|TRBV6-5|TRBJ1-2|-
CASSSPVEHGAGYTF
TGTGCCAGCAGCTCGCCAGTGGAACATGGTGCGGGCTACACCTTC
>-|TRBV7-9|TRBJ2-7|-
CASSVSLFGEQYF
TGTGCCAGCAGCGTAAGTCTATTTGGCGAGCAGTACTTC
>-|TRBV6-5|TRBJ2-7|TRBD2
CASSPRGGGSYEQYF
TGTGCCAGCAGCCCACGTGGGGGGGGGAGCTACGAGCAGTACTTC
>once|TRBV6-5|TRBJ1-5|-
CASSYSGGGYQHF
TGTGCCAGCAGTTACTCGGGCGGGGGCTACCAGCATTTT
>-|TRBV7-8|TRBJ2-7|-
CASSLSSDSTYEQYF
TGTGCCAGCAGCTTATCCAGTGACAGTACCTACGAGCAGTACTTC
>-|TRBV5-4|TRBJ2-2|-
CASSQITGELFF
TGTGCCAGCAGCCAGATTACCGGGGAGCTGTTTTTT
>-|TRBV5-1|TRBJ2-5|-
CASSWPNPTSPTRLTQETQYF
TGCGCCAGCAGCTGGCCGAATCCTACTAGTCCCACGAGGCTCACCCAAGAGACCCAGTACTTC
>-|TRBV6-4|TRBJ1-1|TRBD1
CASSPGGVRGLGTEAFF
TGTGCCAGCAGCCCGGGAGGGGTTAGGGGGCTCGGAACTGAAGCTTTCTTT
>-|TRBV4-2|TRBJ2-1|-
CASSPPSGYEQFF
TGTGCCAGCAGCCCACCCTCCGGGTATGAGCAGTTCTTC
>-|TRBV6-1|TRBJ2-4|-
CASSEFLRMGTKNIQYF
TGTGCCAGCAGTGAATTTTTGAGGATGGGGACCAAAAACATTCAGTACTTC
>-|TRBV7-2|TRBJ2-7|TRBD1
CASSPRTGGMLSYEQYF
TGTGCCAGCAGCCCCCGGACAGGGGGCATGCTTAGCTACGAGCAGTACTTC
>-|TRBV5-1|TRBJ2-3|TRBD1
CASSLGDEGARYGTDTQYF
TGCGCCAGCAGCTTGGGGGATGAGGGGGCGCGGTACGGCACAGATACGCAGTATTTT
>-|TRBV27|TRBJ2-7|-
CASSLWSGPYEQYF
TGTGCCAGCAGTTTATGGTCCGGCCCCTACGAGCAGTACTTC
>-|TRBV7-6|TRBJ2-7|-
CASSLESEEGYEQYF
TGTGCCAGCAGCTTAGAGTCAGAGGAGGGCTACGAGCAGTACTTC
>-|TRBV6-6|TRBJ1-1|-
CASSYSNGGTEAFF
TGTGCCAGCAGTTACTCGAACGGGGGCACTGAAGCTTTCTTT